The 8 T cell receptor beta chains listed next were all sequenced from one sample in a study of Tregs in tolerant kidney transplant recipients. Clones were read by immunoSEQ multiplex PCR, and TCRdb kept only the in-frame ones, dropping some. In all, the sample yields about 30,000 clones. The sample here was CD8+ T cells from blood, taken before the transplant. The receptors come from a human donor who received a combined kidney and bone marrow transplant.

In the case of this clone: The read terminates 3 residues before the CDR3 end, so the remaining end is supplied by the germline J gene. The rearrangement joins TRBV20-1 to TRBJ2-1; D perhaps matches TRBD2 (7 bases). CDR3 length equals 12 residues. V shed 1 base and J shed 8 bases, with 9 bases lying between them. Germline V lookup: CDR1 DFQATT, CDR2 SNEGSKA (reference sequence). The CDR3 here is CSARAGGYEQFF. The DNA read from the CDR3 is TGCAGTGCTAGAGCGGGGGGCTATGAG.

As regards this clone: Sequencing ends 3 residues short of the CDR3 end; the germline J gene provides the rest. This chain uses TRBV5-1 with TRBJ1-4, with 8 bases matching TRBD1. CDR3 size: 15 residues. V shed 2 bases and J 10 bases; nucleotides not matched to a gene: 10. CDR1 is SGHRS and CDR2 is YFSETQ in the germline V gene. This CDR3 reads CASSFLGDQGAKLFF. CDR3 DNA (partial): TGCGCCAGCAGCTTCTTGGGAGACCAGGGGGCAAAA.

CDR3 DNA, as far as it was read: TGCAGCGTTGACCCAGATCCTAGCAATCAGCCC. This sequence encodes CSVDPDPSNQP. The CDR3 reads in full as CSVDPDPSNQPQHF. V is TRBV29-1 and J is TRBJ1-5; no clear D. The read ends 3 residues before the CDR3 terminus; that terminus is restored from the germline J gene. The V gene's germline CDR1 is SQVTM and CDR2 ANQGSEA. V lost 3 bases and J lost 0, with 9 bases in between. The CDR3 extends over 14 amino acids.

Of note for this clone: The read terminates 3 residues ahead of where the CDR3 ends, so the germline J gene completes it. V usage is TRBV7-3 and J usage is TRBJ2-1, with 12 bases matching TRBD2. This CDR3 region has 18 residues. Germline lookup yields CDR1 SGHTA and CDR2 FQGTGA. V was pared by 1 base and J by 2 bases, with 6 bases of the junction left unmatched. The CDR3: CASSLIASGRAPYNEQFF. The part of the CDR3 DNA that was read is TGTGCCAGCAGCTTAATCGCTAGCGGGAGGGCTCCCTACAATGAG. The full variable domain, completed using reference TRBV7-3 and TRBJ2-1, is GAGVSQTPSNKVTEKGKYVELRCDPISGHTALYWYRQSLGQGPEFLIYFQGTGAADDSGLPNDRFFAVRPEGSVSTLKIQRTERGDSAVYLCASSLIASGRAPYNEQFFGPGTRLTVL.

Comments on this clone: The CDR3 end lies 3 residues beyond the end of the read and is filled in from the germline J gene. V is TRBV2 and J is TRBJ1-4, with a weak D call TRBD1 (5 bases). The CDR3 consists of 14 residues. V was pared by 3 bases and J by 5 bases, with 10 bases between. Per germline, CDR1 SNHLY and CDR2 FYNNEI. The part of the CDR3 DNA that was read is TGTGCCAGCAGTGATTTAGGGGAGAATGAAAAA. Protein product: CASSDLGENEK. The whole CDR3 sequence is CASSDLGENEKLFF.

Concerning this clone: The read ends 3 residues early relative to the CDR3; the germline J gene fills the gap. The chain employs TRBV19 and TRBJ2-2; no definite D call. The V end lost 3 bases, the J end lost 4 bases, and 3 bases lay between the germline ends. Germline CDR1 LNHDA, CDR2 SQIVND (reference sequence). The CDR3 length is 12 residues. CDR3 loop: CASSIGTGELFF. CDR3 DNA, as far as it was read: TGTGCCAGTAGTATCGGCACCGGGGAG. Combining the CDR3 with reference TRBV19 and TRBJ2-2 gives the whole variable domain DGGITQSPKYLFRKEGQNVTLSCEQNLNHDAMYWYRQDPGQGLRLIYYSQIVNDFQKGDIAEGYSVSREKKESFPLTVTSAQKNPTAFYLCASSIGTGELFFGEGSRLTVL.

With regard to this clone: The read comes to an end 3 residues before the CDR3 does, leaving the germline J gene to fill in the end. The rearrangement links TRBV6-2 or TRBV6-3 to TRBJ2-1, with 10 bases identical to TRBD2. The CDR3 runs 16 residues. Trimming removed 0 bases from V and 8 bases from J; junction bases left unmatched: 7. Germline assignment: CDR1 MNHEY and CDR2 SVGEGT. The CDR3 sequence is CASSYSRLAGEYEQFF. The CDR3 DNA, read in part, is TGTGCCAGCAGTTACTCGAGGCTAGCGGGAGAGTATGAG.

With regard to this clone: The CDR3 is cut off 3 residues early in the read; its end comes from the germline J gene. V is TRBV29-1 and J is TRBJ2-7; 9 bases line up with TRBD1. The ends lost 6 bases at V and 6 bases at J; junction bases unmatched: 9. Germline CDR1 reads SQVTM; CDR2 reads ANQGSEA. The CDR3 has 13 amino acids. The CDR3 loop reads CSVLQGASGEQYF. Incomplete CDR3 DNA: TGCAGCGTCCTACAGGGGGCGTCGGGCGAG.